The next 14 T cell receptor beta chains were all read from a single sample in a study of T cell responses to AZD1222 COVID-19 vaccine. Clones were sequenced by immunoSEQ multiplex PCR, and TCRdb holds only the in-frame ones, with some missing. This table holds about 140,000 clones, 80% to 95% found once. This material consisted of peripheral blood, taken 28 days after the second AZD1222 dose. Receptor source: an adult who received the AZD1222 COVID-19 vaccine.

This clone was observed once. J is TRBJ2-3 and V is TRBV7-2; possibly TRBD1 or TRBD2 for D (6 bases each). Germline CDR1 is SGHTA and CDR2 is FQGNSA. The CDR3 has 14 residues. Trimming removed 6 bases from V and 6 bases from J, with 16 bases in between. The CDR3 loop reads CASRSDWGADTQYF. CDR3 bases: TGTGCCAGCAGATCGGACTGGGGGGCGGATACGCAGTATTTT.

The chain has TRBV5-4 and TRBJ2-5; D possibly uses TRBD1 or TRBD2 (5 bases each). The CDR3 spans 15 residues. V was clipped by 4 bases and J by 4 bases, with 17 bases between them. Per germline, CDR1 SGHNT and CDR2 YYREEE (reference sequence). The CDR3 here is CASSQPYTGRETQYF. In DNA, the CDR3 is TGTGCCAGCAGCCAGCCCTATACGGGGCGAGAGACCCAGTACTTC.

This sequence joins TRBV2 and TRBJ2-6; D is undetermined. From germline, CDR1 is SNHLY and CDR2 FYNNEI. V lost 8 bases and J 0 bases, leaving 8 bases between the germline ends. The CDR3 is made up of 14 amino acids. This CDR3 reads CASDRASGANVLTF. The CDR3 DNA follows: TGTGCCAGCGATCGGGCCTCTGGGGCCAACGTCCTGACTTTC.

The chain couples TRBV28 to TRBJ1-6; tentative D call: TRBD1 (6 bases). Germline V gene lookup returns CDR1 MDHEN and CDR2 SYDVKM. The germline V and J ends were trimmed by 8 bases and 8 bases, with 13 bases remaining between them. This CDR3 has 13 amino acids. The chain's CDR3 is CASEQGSYSPLHF. The CDR3 bases are TGTGCCAGCGAACAGGGTAGTTATTCACCCCTCCACTTT.

The chain uses TRBV2 and TRBJ2-5; D call uncertain. Per the germline V gene, CDR1 is SNHLY and CDR2 is FYNNEI. CDR3 length: 15 residues. V shed 1 base and J shed 2 bases, with 11 bases lying between them. Here the CDR3 DNA reads TGTGCCAGCAGTGAAGTTGGGCCACCTCAAGAGACCCAGTACTTC. This gives the protein CASSEVGPPQETQYF.

The J gene is TRBJ2-1, the V gene TRBV27, with 10 bases that match TRBD2. The CDR3 contains 20 residues. The germline CDR1 and CDR2 sequences are MNHEY and SMNVEV (reference sequence). Trimming cost V 6 bases and J 4 bases; bases outside gene matches: 21. DNA for the CDR3: TGTGCCAGCAGACCTCGAGGACTAGCGGAACACCGAGGGGGTTACAATGAGCAGTTCTTC. Translated, it gives CASRPRGLAEHRGGYNEQFF.

J is TRBJ2-7 and V is TRBV7-8; D may be TRBD2 (6 bases). Germline CDR1 SGHVS, CDR2 FQNEAQ. This CDR3 has 14 amino acids. The ends were cut back, 5 bases at V and 4 bases at J, with 15 bases in the middle. CDR3: CASSRKERAYEQYF. CDR3 nucleotides: TGTGCCAGCAGCCGGAAGGAGCGGGCATACGAGCAGTACTTC.

Only one count was recorded for this clone. This chain connects TRBV24-1 to TRBJ2-2; D remains unclear. The ends were cut back, 5 bases at V and 3 bases at J, with 12 bases in the middle. Germline CDR1 reads KGHDR; CDR2 reads SFDVKD. The CDR3 loop spans 15 amino acids. The chain's CDR3 is CATSVAAGDTGELFF. As DNA, the CDR3 is TGTGCCACCAGTGTGGCAGCAGGTGACACCGGGGAGCTGTTTTTT.

The chain carries TRBV29-1 and TRBJ1-1; D gene unclear. The CDR3 spans 12 residues. The germline gives CDR1 SQVTM, CDR2 ANQGSEA. Trimming took off 4 bases at V and 0 bases at J, with 6 bases between the two ends. CDR3 amino acids: CSVGEVNTEAFF. The CDR3 DNA is TGCAGCGTTGGGGAGGTGAACACTGAAGCTTTCTTT.

The chain combines TRBV5-8 with TRBJ1-5; no firm D call. Trimming shortened V by 1 base and J by 5 bases, and 7 bases separated the two germline ends. The germline gives CDR1 SGHTS, CDR2 YDEGEE. The CDR3 covers 13 residues. The CDR3 loop is CASSLHKDQPQHF. The CDR3, as DNA: TGTGCCAGCAGCTTGCATAAAGATCAGCCCCAGCATTTT.

CDR3 loop: CSVAGGFSGESNEQFF. CDR3 nucleotides: TGCAGCGTTGCGGGGGGGTTTAGCGGGGAATCCAATGAGCAGTTCTTC. The genes are TRBV29-1 and TRBJ2-1; 8 positions agree with TRBD2. V was clipped by 4 bases and J by 6 bases; unmatched bases: 14. Per germline, CDR1 SQVTM and CDR2 ANQGSEA. The CDR3 length is 16 residues.

This rearrangement joins TRBV18 to TRBJ1-1, with TRBD1 matching 7 bases. Germline V gene sequence: CDR1 KGHSH, CDR2 LQKENI. Losses at the gene ends were 2 bases for V and 1 base for J; bases not matched to a gene: 1. This CDR3 has 14 amino acids. The CDR3 spells CASSPGTANTEAFF. CDR3 coding DNA: TGTGCCAGCTCACCAGGGACAGCGAACACTGAAGCTTTCTTT.

V usage is TRBV6-1 and J usage is TRBJ1-2; D is unresolved. Germline lookup yields CDR1 MNHNS and CDR2 SASEGT. V was cut by 4 bases and J by 0 bases, with 18 bases left in between. This CDR3 is built from 17 residues. CDR3 protein: CASSGVGNPETNYGYTF. CDR3 in DNA: TGTGCCAGCAGTGGGGTCGGGAACCCGGAGACTAACTATGGCTACACCTTC.

The chain carries TRBV5-8 and TRBJ1-1, with D possibly TRBD1 on 6 matching bases. Trimming removed 0 bases from V and 4 bases from J, with 13 bases in between. The germline V gene has CDR1 SGHTS and CDR2 YDEGEE. CDR3 length equals 15 residues. This CDR3 reads CASSLVFQGSTEAFF. The CDR3 region has the DNA TGTGCCAGCAGCTTGGTTTTCCAGGGGAGCACTGAAGCTTTCTTT.